A selection of T cell receptor beta chains follows, all from one sample in a study of blood T cell repertoires in COVID-19. Profiling relied on immunoSEQ multiplex PCR, and the TCRdb table lists in-frame clones only, not all of them. Counted here are around 94,000 clones, 84% occurring once; the ten biggest clones make up around 9.4%. Sequenced sample: peripheral blood. These TCRs come from a man in his forties with active or convalescent COVID-19. The conserved cysteine and the conserved F or W are not part of the CDR3 here. D genes are given only for firm matches. The size of a clone is reported for some rows only, either as once, few or many, or as a class for expanded clones.

length,D,J,size,V,CDR3
11,-,TRBJ2-5,once,TRBV7-3,ASSLGGLETQY
10,-,TRBJ2-7,-,TRBV3-1/TRBV3-2,ASSQERYEQY
13,-,TRBJ2-2,-,TRBV7-2,ASSAAGTNTGELF
14,-,TRBJ2-1,-,TRBV18,ASSPPRRGSYNEQF
11,TRBD1,TRBJ1-1,-,TRBV19,ASSGQGVTEAF
20,-,TRBJ1-1,-,TRBV7-6,ASSPRTIGGRGNFRLNTEAF
14,TRBD2,TRBJ2-1,once,TRBV9,ASSVGLAGPRDEQF
13,TRBD2,TRBJ2-5,-,TRBV11-2,ASSRSGGPGETQY
12,TRBD1,TRBJ1-1,few,TRBV19,ASSPLDRGTEAF
15,-,TRBJ2-2,few,TRBV19,ASSMNVNQGPAGELF
13,TRBD1,TRBJ2-7,-,TRBV5-1,ASSLIGQGGYEQY
13,TRBD1,TRBJ1-5,-,TRBV7-9,ASRPTGYSNQPQH
12,-,TRBJ2-7,-,TRBV18,ASSNRASSDEQY
16,TRBD2,TRBJ2-3,-,TRBV9,ASSVEGLAGARGDTQY
12,-,TRBJ2-5,-,TRBV2,ASSEQGPQETQY
9,-,TRBJ1-1,-,TRBV12-3/TRBV12-4,ASSAKWSAF
11,-,TRBJ1-1,once,TRBV10-3,AISDAPNTEAF
9,-,TRBJ2-1,few,TRBV7-9,ASGANNEQF
13,TRBD2,TRBJ2-3,-,TRBV5-1,ASSGSGGPTDTQY
18,TRBD1,TRBJ2-2,-,TRBV2,ASSDPTGGSLHANTGELF
15,TRBD1,TRBJ1-3,few,TRBV18,ASSPPYGQGRGNTIY
14,TRBD1,TRBJ2-4,-,TRBV15,ATSSAPQTGVNIQY
11,-,TRBJ2-6,-,TRBV29-1,SVTGNGANVLT
12,-,TRBJ1-3,-,TRBV18,ASSQTSSGNTIY
10,TRBD1,TRBJ1-2,-,TRBV29-1,SVLTGVYGHT
12,TRBD1,TRBJ1-2,-,TRBV9,ASSVDHRGDGYT
13,TRBD1,TRBJ2-1,-,TRBV11-2,ASSLGQAGYNEQF
11,-,TRBJ2-7,-,TRBV5-4,ASSPGAAYEQY
14,TRBD2,TRBJ2-5,-,TRBV6-5,ASSYSSGGVQETQY
13,TRBD1,TRBJ1-2,-,TRBV19,ASSSTGLGRYGYT
10,TRBD2,TRBJ2-3,-,TRBV24-1,ATMGEGDTQY
14,TRBD1,TRBJ1-6,once,TRBV3-1/TRBV3-2,ASSLKTDRSNSPLH
11,-,TRBJ1-1,-,TRBV7-2,ASSPHQGTEAF
13,-,TRBJ1-3,once,TRBV7-6,ASSLEGAGGNTIY
14,-,TRBJ2-1,-,TRBV21-1,ASSKGRLAAHNEQF
14,TRBD2,TRBJ2-7,few,TRBV11-1,ASSLLGTSGAYEQY
12,TRBD2,TRBJ2-5,-,TRBV5-1,ASSFASGEETQY
13,TRBD1,TRBJ1-2,-,TRBV29-1,SVHIPGQGLSGYT
11,TRBD1,TRBJ1-2,-,TRBV6-2/TRBV6-3,ASSFGQGGGYT
17,TRBD1,TRBJ2-7,-,TRBV7-2,ASSFGQGAFVTSSYEQY
11,-,TRBJ1-1,-,TRBV7-8,ASSRQKNTEAF